The rows below give T cell receptor beta chains drawn from one sample of a study of cytomegalovirus exposure and HLA in healthy donors. The protocol was immunoSEQ multiplex PCR, while the TCRdb copy is restricted to in-frame clones and leaves out a portion. The repertoire holds roughly 140,000 clones, with approximately 80% as singletons. The sequencing input was PBMCs. The origin of the receptors is a male donor in good health and CMV-seronegative. The CDR3 runs from the conserved cysteine through the conserved F or W. D genes are given only for firm matches. Where a row states a size, it is once, few, many or the class of an expanded clone; other rows omit it.

clone_size	d_call	v_call	j_call	cdr3_nt	cdr3_aa
NA	NA	TRBV27	TRBJ1-5	TGTGCCAGCAGTCCCGGGACACATAGCAATCAGCCCCAGCATTTT	CASSPGTHSNQPQHF
NA	TRBD2	TRBV4-2	TRBJ2-3	TGTGCCAGCAGCCAAGACATCCAGCGGGGGGGCACGGGTGGCACAGATACGCAGTATTTT	CASSQDIQRGGTGGTDTQYF
NA	NA	TRBV6-1	TRBJ1-5	TGTGCCAGCATCCTTCAGGGGCAGAAGCCCCAGCATTTT	CASILQGQKPQHF
NA	TRBD1	TRBV5-6	TRBJ2-3	TGTGCCAGCAGCCCCCGACAGGGGTACACAGATACGCAGTATTTT	CASSPRQGYTDTQYF
few	NA	TRBV7-2	TRBJ2-3	TGTGCCAGCAGCTTTCACGGTGAAACCGATACGCAGTATTTT	CASSFHGETDTQYF
NA	NA	TRBV5-6	TRBJ1-3	TGTGCCAGCAGGCCCCAGGGTGGGAACACCATATATTTT	CASRPQGGNTIYF
NA	NA	TRBV4-3	TRBJ2-3	TGCGCCAGCAGCCTAGAAGCGAGGGAGACAGATACGCAGTATTTT	CASSLEARETDTQYF
NA	NA	TRBV7-9	TRBJ2-5	TGTGCCAGCAGCCCACTAGAGACCCAGTACTTC	CASSPLETQYF
NA	TRBD1	TRBV2	TRBJ1-2	TGTGCCAGCAGGGACGACAGGGTAGGAGGCTACACCTTC	CASRDDRVGGYTF
NA	NA	TRBV5-1	TRBJ1-1	TGCGCCAGCAGCTTGGGAGACTTAAACACTGAAGCTTTCTTT	CASSLGDLNTEAFF
few	NA	TRBV6-4	TRBJ2-2	TGTGCCAGCAGACCCGGGACTGAGACCGGGGAGCTGTTTTTT	CASRPGTETGELFF